Given below is one T cell receptor (beta chain) in context. The record originates from a study of cytomegalovirus exposure and HLA in healthy donors. The study ran its PCR with 60 Vbeta and 13 Jbeta primers. Some clones are missing from TCRdb's copy, which holds only in-frame ones; the method was immunoSEQ multiplex PCR. The profile shows about 62,000 clones, 80% to 90% of them singletons. V lost 5 bases to trimming and J lost 3 bases, with 14 bases between them. Germline loops: CDR1 SGHTA, CDR2 FQGNSA. The CDR3 is made up of 15 amino acids. Sequenced input: PBMCs. V gene TRBV7-2 combines with J gene TRBJ2-1; tentatively, D is TRBD1 (5 bases). The sequence came from a woman between 25 and 40 years old in good health and CMV-seronegative. CDR3 sequence reads: CASSGAVGFYNEQFF. The DNA for the CDR3 is TGTGCCAGCAGCGGGGCCGTGGGATTCTACAATGAGCAGTTCTTC. Full variable domain (missing parts from reference TRBV7-2 and TRBJ2-1): GAGVSQSPSNKVTEKGKDVELRCDPISGHTALYWYRQSLGQGLEFLIYFQGNSAPDKSGLPSDRFSAERTGGSVSTLTIQRTQQEDSAVYLCASSGAVGFYNEQFFGPGTRLTVL.